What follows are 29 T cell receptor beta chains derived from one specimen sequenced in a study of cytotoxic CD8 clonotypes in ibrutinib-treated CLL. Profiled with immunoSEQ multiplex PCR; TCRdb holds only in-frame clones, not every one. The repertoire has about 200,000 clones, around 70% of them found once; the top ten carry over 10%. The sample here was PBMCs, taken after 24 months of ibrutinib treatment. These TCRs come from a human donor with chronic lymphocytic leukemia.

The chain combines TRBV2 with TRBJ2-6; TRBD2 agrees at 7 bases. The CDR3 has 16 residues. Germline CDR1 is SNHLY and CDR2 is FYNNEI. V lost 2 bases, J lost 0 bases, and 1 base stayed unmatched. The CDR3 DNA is TGTGCCAGCAGTGAATCGGGGGGCTCTGGGGCCAACGTCCTGACTTTC. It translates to CASSESGGSGANVLTF.

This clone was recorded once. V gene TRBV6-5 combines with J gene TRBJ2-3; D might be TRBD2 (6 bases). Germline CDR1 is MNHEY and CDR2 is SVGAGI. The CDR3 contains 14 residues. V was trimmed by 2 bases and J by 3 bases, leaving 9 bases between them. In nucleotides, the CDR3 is TGTGCCAGCAGTTACCGGGAGATTACAGATACGCAGTATTTT. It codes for CASSYREITDTQYF.

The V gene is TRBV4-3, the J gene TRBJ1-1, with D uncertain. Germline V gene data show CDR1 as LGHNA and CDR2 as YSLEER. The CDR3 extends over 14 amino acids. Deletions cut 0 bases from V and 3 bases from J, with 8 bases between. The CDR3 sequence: CASSQDNLYTEAFF. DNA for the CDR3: TGCGCCAGCAGCCAAGATAATTTATACACTGAAGCTTTCTTT.

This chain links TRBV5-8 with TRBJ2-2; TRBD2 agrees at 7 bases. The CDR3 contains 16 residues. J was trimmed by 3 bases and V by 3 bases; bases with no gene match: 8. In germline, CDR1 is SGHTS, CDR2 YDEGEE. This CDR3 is CASSSAPSGDTGELFF. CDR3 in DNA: TGTGCCAGCAGCTCAGCCCCTAGCGGTGACACCGGGGAGCTGTTTTTT.

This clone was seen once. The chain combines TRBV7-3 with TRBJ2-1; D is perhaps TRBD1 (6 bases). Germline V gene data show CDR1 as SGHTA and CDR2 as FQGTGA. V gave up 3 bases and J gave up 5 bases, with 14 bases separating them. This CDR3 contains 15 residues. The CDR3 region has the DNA TGTGCCAGCAGCTTTCCCGGGACACCTAACAATGAGCAGTTCTTC. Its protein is CASSFPGTPNNEQFF.

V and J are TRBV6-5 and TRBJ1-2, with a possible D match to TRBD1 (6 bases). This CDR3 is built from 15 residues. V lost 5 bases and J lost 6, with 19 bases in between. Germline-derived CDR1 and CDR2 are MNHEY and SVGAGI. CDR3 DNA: TGTGCCAGCAGTCGCATAACAGGGAGTCGTCATGGCTACACCTTC. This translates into CASSRITGSRHGYTF.

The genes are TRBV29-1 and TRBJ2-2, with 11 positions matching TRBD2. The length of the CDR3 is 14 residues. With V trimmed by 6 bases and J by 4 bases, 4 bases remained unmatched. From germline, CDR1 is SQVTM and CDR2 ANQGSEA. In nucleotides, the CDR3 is TGCAGCGTAGGGACTAGCGGAGTCACCGGGGAGCTGTTTTTT. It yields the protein CSVGTSGVTGELFF.

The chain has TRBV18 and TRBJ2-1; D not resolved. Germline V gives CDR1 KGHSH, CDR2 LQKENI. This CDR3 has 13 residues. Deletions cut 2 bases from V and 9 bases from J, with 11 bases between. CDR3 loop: CASSPGTHPEQFF. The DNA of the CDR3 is TGTGCCAGCTCACCAGGAACCCATCCTGAGCAGTTCTTC.

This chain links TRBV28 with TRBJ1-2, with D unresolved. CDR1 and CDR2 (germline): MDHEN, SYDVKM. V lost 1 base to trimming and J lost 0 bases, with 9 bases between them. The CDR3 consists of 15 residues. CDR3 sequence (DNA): TGTGCCAGCAGTTTATTCCGGCTAGCTAACTATGGCTACACCTTC. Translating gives CASSLFRLANYGYTF.

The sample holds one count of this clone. Here the CDR3 DNA reads TGTGCCAGCAGTCTCTTAGCGGGCCGCTGGTTCTACGAGCAGTACTTC. Its protein is CASSLLAGRWFYEQYF. V is TRBV27 and J is TRBJ2-7, with TRBD2 matching 7 bases. V shed 5 bases and J 3 bases; nucleotides not matched to a gene: 13. CDR1 MNHEY and CDR2 SMNVEV come from the germline V gene (reference sequence). The CDR3 spans 16 residues.

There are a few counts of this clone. DNA for the CDR3: TGTGCCAGCAGCTCCCAGGTAGCGGGAGGGTACAATGAGCAGTTCTTC. Its translation: CASSSQVAGGYNEQFF. V gene TRBV5-5 combines with J gene TRBJ2-1; 11 positions agree with TRBD2. Germline CDR1 is SGHKS and CDR2 is YYEKEE (reference sequence). This CDR3 is 16 amino acids long. After removal of 3 bases from V and 4 bases from J, the junction contained 6 bases not matched to a gene. Full variable domain (outside the CDR3, taken from reference TRBV5-5 and TRBJ2-1): DAGVTQSPTHLIKTRGQQVTLRCSPISGHKSVSWYQQVLGQGPQFIFQYYEKEERGRGNFPDRFSARQFPNYSSELNVNALLLGDSALYLCASSSQVAGGYNEQFFGPGTRLTVL.

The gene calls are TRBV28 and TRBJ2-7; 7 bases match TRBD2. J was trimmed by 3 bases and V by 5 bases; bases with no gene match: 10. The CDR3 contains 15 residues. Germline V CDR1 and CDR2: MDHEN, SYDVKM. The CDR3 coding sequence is TGTGCCAGCAGTACAACCGGGACTACCAACTACGAGCAGTACTTC. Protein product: CASSTTGTTNYEQYF.

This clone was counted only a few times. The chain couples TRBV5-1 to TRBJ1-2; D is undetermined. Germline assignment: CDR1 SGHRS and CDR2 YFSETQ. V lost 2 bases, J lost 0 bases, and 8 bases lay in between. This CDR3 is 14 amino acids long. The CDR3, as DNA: TGCGCCAGCAGCTTCACGTCCTCTAACTATGGCTACACCTTC. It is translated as CASSFTSSNYGYTF. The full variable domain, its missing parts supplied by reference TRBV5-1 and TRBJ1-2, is KAGVTQTPRYLIKTRGQQVTLSCSPISGHRSVSWYQQTPGQGLQFLFEYFSETQRNKGNFPGRFSGRQFSNSRSEMNVSTLELGDSALYLCASSFTSSNYGYTFGSGTRLTVV.

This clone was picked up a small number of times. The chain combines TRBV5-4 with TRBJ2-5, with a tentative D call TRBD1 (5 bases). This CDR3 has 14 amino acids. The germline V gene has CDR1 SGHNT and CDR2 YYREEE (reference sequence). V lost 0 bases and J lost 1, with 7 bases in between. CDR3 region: CASSLGTTQETQYF. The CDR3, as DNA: TGTGCCAGCAGCTTGGGGACAACCCAAGAGACCCAGTACTTC.

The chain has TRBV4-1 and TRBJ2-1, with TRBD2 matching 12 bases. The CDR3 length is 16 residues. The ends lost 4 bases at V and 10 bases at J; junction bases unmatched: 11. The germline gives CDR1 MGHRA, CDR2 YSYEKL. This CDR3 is CASSPPTSGSLGEQFF. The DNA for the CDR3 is TGCGCCAGCAGCCCTCCGACTAGCGGGAGTCTCGGCGAGCAGTTCTTC.

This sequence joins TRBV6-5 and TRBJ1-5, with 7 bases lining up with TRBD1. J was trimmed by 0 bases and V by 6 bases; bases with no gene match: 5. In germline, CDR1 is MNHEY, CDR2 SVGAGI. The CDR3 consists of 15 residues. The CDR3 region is CASRRTGDSNQPQHF. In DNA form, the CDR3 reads TGTGCCAGCAGACGGACAGGAGATAGCAATCAGCCCCAGCATTTT.

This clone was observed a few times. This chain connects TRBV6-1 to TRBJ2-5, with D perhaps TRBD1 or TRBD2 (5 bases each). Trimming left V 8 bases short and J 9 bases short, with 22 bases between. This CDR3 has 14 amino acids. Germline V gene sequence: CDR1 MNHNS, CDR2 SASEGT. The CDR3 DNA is TGTGCCAGCCGGGACCTTCGCGGGCGAGGGTCCCAGTACTTC. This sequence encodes CASRDLRGRGSQYF.

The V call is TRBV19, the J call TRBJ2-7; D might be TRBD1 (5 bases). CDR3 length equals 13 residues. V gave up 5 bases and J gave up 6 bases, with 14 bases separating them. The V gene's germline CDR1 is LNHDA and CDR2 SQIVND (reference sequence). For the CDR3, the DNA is TGTGCCAGTAGTGCAGGGTTTCTGATCGAGCAGTACTTC. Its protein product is CASSAGFLIEQYF.

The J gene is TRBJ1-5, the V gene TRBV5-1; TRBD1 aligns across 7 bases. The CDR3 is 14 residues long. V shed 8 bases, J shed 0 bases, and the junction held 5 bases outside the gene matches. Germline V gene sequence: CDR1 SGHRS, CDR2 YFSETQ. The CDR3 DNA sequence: TGCGCCAGAGGGGGACAGTATAGCAATCAGCCCCAGCATTTT. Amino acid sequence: CARGGQYSNQPQHF. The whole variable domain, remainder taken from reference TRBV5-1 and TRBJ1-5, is KAGVTQTPRYLIKTRGQQVTLSCSPISGHRSVSWYQQTPGQGLQFLFEYFSETQRNKGNFPGRFSGRQFSNSRSEMNVSTLELGDSALYLCARGGQYSNQPQHFGDGTRLSIL.

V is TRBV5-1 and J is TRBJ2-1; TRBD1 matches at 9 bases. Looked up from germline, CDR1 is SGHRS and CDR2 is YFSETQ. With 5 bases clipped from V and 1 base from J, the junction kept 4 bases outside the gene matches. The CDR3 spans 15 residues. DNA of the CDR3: TGCGCCAGCAGGCTGACAGGGGGATCCTACAATGAGCAGTTCTTC. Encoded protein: CASRLTGGSYNEQFF.

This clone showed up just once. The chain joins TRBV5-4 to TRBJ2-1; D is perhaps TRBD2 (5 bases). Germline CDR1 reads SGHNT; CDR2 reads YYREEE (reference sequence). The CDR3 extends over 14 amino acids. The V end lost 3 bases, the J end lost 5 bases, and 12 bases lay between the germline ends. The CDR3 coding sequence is TGTGCCAGCAGCTCATTTACCGGGGACAATGAGCAGTTCTTC. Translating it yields CASSSFTGDNEQFF.

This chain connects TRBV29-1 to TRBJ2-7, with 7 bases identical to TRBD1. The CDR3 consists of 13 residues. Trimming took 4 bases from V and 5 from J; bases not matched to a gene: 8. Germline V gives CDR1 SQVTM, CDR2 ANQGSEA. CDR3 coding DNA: TGCAGCGTTGCCCTTACAGGGGATCACGAGCAGTACTTC. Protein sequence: CSVALTGDHEQYF.

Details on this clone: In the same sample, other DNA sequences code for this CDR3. In nucleotides, the CDR3 is TGTGCCAGCAGCTTATTGCGGGGACCCTACGAGCAGTACTTC. Residues: CASSLLRGPYEQYF. This chain links TRBV11-2 with TRBJ2-7, with a possible D match to TRBD2 (6 bases). The germline gives CDR1 SGHAT, CDR2 FQNNGV. The CDR3 length is 14 residues. V shed 2 bases and J shed 2 bases, with 10 bases lying between them.

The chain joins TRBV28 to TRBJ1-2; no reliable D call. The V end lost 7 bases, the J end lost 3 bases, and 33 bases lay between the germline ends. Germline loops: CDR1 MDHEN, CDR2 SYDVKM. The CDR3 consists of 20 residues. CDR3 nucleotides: TGTGCCAGCACTCTACTATCTCCCACAAGTACCCGTGGGATCTACTATGGCTACACCTTC. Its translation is CASTLLSPTSTRGIYYGYTF.

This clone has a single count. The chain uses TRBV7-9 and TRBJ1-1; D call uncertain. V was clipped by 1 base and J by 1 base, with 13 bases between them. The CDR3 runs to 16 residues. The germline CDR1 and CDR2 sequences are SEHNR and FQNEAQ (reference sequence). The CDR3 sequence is CASSLGSQGRNTEAFF. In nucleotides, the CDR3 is TGTGCCAGCAGCTTAGGTTCCCAAGGGAGGAACACTGAAGCTTTCTTT.

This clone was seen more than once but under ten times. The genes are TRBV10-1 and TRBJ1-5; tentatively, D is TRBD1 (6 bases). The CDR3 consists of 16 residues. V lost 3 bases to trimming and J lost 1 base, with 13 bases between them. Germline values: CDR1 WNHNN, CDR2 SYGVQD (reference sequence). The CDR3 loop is CASSDVEGGSNQPQHF. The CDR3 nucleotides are TGCGCCAGCAGTGATGTTGAAGGGGGGAGCAATCAGCCCCAGCATTTT.

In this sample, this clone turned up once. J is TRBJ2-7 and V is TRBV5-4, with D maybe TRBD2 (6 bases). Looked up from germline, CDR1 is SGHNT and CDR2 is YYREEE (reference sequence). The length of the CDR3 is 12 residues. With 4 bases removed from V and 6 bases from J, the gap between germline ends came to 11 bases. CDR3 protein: CASSPGVTEQYF. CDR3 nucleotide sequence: TGTGCCAGCAGCCCGGGGGTAACCGAGCAGTACTTC.

CDR3 DNA: TGTGCCAGCAGCCCACGGATCTACAATGAGCAGTTCTTC. This translates into CASSPRIYNEQFF. The V call is TRBV11-1, the J call TRBJ2-1; D gene uncertain. The CDR3 covers 13 residues. Trimming pared 5 bases from V and 3 bases from J, leaving 8 bases between. Germline V gene lookup returns CDR1 SGHAT and CDR2 FQDESV (reference sequence).

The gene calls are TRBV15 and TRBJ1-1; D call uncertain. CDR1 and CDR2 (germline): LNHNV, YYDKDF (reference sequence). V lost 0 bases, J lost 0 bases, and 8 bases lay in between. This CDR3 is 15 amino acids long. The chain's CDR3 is CATSRDRLLNTEAFF. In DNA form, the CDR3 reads TGTGCCACCAGCAGAGACAGACTTTTGAACACTGAAGCTTTCTTT.